Listed below are T cell receptor beta chains from one sample, sequenced in a study of OX40 agonist ivuxolimab in advanced cancers. The protocol was immunoSEQ multiplex PCR, while the TCRdb copy is restricted to in-frame clones and leaves out a portion. The data show roughly 15,000 clones, with around four fifths seen just once and roughly 28% held by the top ten. Sequenced here: CD4+ or CD8+ T cells sorted from blood, sampled in a trial of the OX40 agonist ivuxolimab. These receptors were collected from an adult with an advanced solid tumor such as melanoma, head and neck, liver or kidney cancer. CDR3s include the opening cysteine and the closing phenylalanine or tryptophan. Each record gives: clone size, D gene, J gene, CDR3 length, V gene, CDR3 DNA, CDR3 protein. The D gene is left open where the match is weak. The listing skips clone size in some rows; elsewhere it reads once, few, many or a size class.

>few|TRBD1|TRBJ2-7|15|TRBV10-3
TGTGCCATCAGTGAGGACAGGGAAGGCTCCTACGAGCAGTACTTC
CAISEDREGSYEQYF
>.|.|TRBJ2-3|16|TRBV28
TGTGCCACGCTTCAGGAGGATAGGCTTAGCACAGATACGCAGTATTTT
CATLQEDRLSTDTQYF
>.|TRBD2|TRBJ2-1|15|TRBV4-3
TGCGCCAGCAGCCAATATACTAGCGGGGGCTATGAGCAGTTCTTC
CASSQYTSGGYEQFF
>.|.|TRBJ2-7|15|TRBV4-3
TGCGCCAGCAGCCAAGATTGGGACGCCTCCTACGAGCAGTACTTC
CASSQDWDASYEQYF
>.|.|TRBJ2-7|13|TRBV7-2
TGTGCCAGCAGCAAGGGCCCAAACTACGAGCAGTACTTC
CASSKGPNYEQYF
>once|.|TRBJ2-3|19|TRBV11-2
TGTGCCAGCAGCTTAGACAAGCGGCGGGGACCCCACTGGGGAGATACGCAGTATTTT
CASSLDKRRGPHWGDTQYF
>medium-sized|TRBD1|TRBJ1-1|14|TRBV7-9
TGTGCCAGCAGCTCTGCAGGGGGCGCGACTGAAGCTTTCTTT
CASSSAGGATEAFF
>.|.|TRBJ1-1|15|TRBV7-2
TGTGCCAGCAGCTCGTACCATGTTTCGAACACTGAAGCTTTCTTT
CASSSYHVSNTEAFF
>few|.|TRBJ2-3|16|TRBV5-6
TGTGCCAGCAGCCCCTGGGGGCTGGGGAGCACAGATACGCAGTATTTT
CASSPWGLGSTDTQYF
>.|.|TRBJ2-1|13|TRBV27
TGTGCCAGCGGCGGAGGATTATACAATGAGCAGTTCTTC
CASGGGLYNEQFF
>.|.|TRBJ1-2|13|TRBV29-1
TGCAGCGTTGGGGAAGGGGGATACTATGGCTACACCTTC
CSVGEGGYYGYTF
>.|TRBD1|TRBJ2-7|14|TRBV5-4
TGTGCCAGCAGCTTTGGGACAGGGGCCTACGAGCAGTACTTC
CASSFGTGAYEQYF
>few|TRBD1|TRBJ1-2|16|TRBV6-1
TGTGCCAGCAGTGATCTTGGACAGGGGGAGAACTATGGCTACACCTTC
CASSDLGQGENYGYTF
>.|TRBD2|TRBJ2-5|16|TRBV7-9
TGTGCCAGCAGCCCCCGACTGGCGGGGGGGCAAGAGACCCAGTACTTC
CASSPRLAGGQETQYF
>.|.|TRBJ2-1|13|TRBV30
TGTGCGTCCTCAGGGAGCTCCTACAATGAGCAGTTCTTC
CASSGSSYNEQFF
>.|.|TRBJ2-7|13|TRBV27
TGTGCCAGCAGTTCGTCCGGGTCCTACGAGCAGTACTTC
CASSSSGSYEQYF
>.|.|TRBJ2-1|14|TRBV30
TGTGCCTGGAGTGTAGTGGGACCCGTCAATGAGCAGTTCTTC
CAWSVVGPVNEQFF
>.|.|TRBJ1-1|14|TRBV7-8
TGTGCCAGCAGCTTAGCGGGGGGGTGGACTGAAGCTTTCTTT
CASSLAGGWTEAFF
>once|TRBD2|TRBJ2-1|17|TRBV13
TGTGCCAGCAGCTTAGAAGCTCCCAGCGGGGGAGGCAATGAGCAGTTCTTC
CASSLEAPSGGGNEQFF
>.|TRBD2|TRBJ2-1|17|TRBV10-3
TGTGCCATCAGTGAGTCGAGGTCTAGCGGCTCCTACAATGAGCAGTTCTTC
CAISESRSSGSYNEQFF
>.|.|TRBJ1-2|15|TRBV7-8
TGTGCCAGCAGCGTAGCCGGACACCCGAACTATGGCTACACCTTC
CASSVAGHPNYGYTF
>.|.|TRBJ2-3|14|TRBV5-1
TGCGCCAGCAGCTTAGGGGACCCCACAGATACGCAGTATTTT
CASSLGDPTDTQYF
>.|.|TRBJ1-2|14|TRBV5-1
TGCGCCAGCAGCTTGACCTCCAGGGAGCATGGCTACACCTTC
CASSLTSREHGYTF
>.|.|TRBJ2-1|14|TRBV7-9
TGTGCCAGCAGCTTCCTCTACAGGGCCCATGAGCAGTTCTTC
CASSFLYRAHEQFF
>.|TRBD1|TRBJ2-1|16|TRBV7-2
TGTGCCAGCAGCCGGACAGGTCAACGCTCCTACAATGAGCAGTTCTTC
CASSRTGQRSYNEQFF
>.|.|TRBJ1-2|13|TRBV14
TGTGCCAGCAGGTCTTGGGGGATCGATGGCTACACCTTC
CASRSWGIDGYTF
>.|.|TRBJ2-1|15|TRBV9
TGTGCCAGCAGCGTTTGGGCGGGGGCCCTTAATGAGCAGTTCTTC
CASSVWAGALNEQFF
>.|.|TRBJ1-1|13|TRBV7-6
TGTGCCAGCAGCTTAGGGGGGGGTACTGAAGCTTTCTTT
CASSLGGGTEAFF
>.|.|TRBJ2-1|13|TRBV27
TGTGCCAGCAGTTTACAGGGGCCCAATGAGCAGTTCTTC
CASSLQGPNEQFF
>.|.|TRBJ2-1|12|TRBV14
TGTGCCAGCAGCTTACACGGTTATGAGCAGTTCTTC
CASSLHGYEQFF